Included here is one T cell receptor beta chain sequence, with context. No antigen is known for it. Base-call qualities are not available, and no considerably larger clone is one nucleotide away. This specimen comes from a study of identifying expanded T cells in peripheral blood (dated by TCRdb to the late 2010s). General notes on the study: Four technical replicates, made by sequencing separate aliquots from the same pool of genomic DNA, were compared pairwise. The full study reports these points: Across all healthy donors, variance in clone template counts between approximately 2-week samples was found to increase significantly with total template count. The beta-binomial model significantly reduced the number of clones called differentially abundant and the false-positive rate across all healthy-donor time intervals. The binomial model flagged about 1.3 differentially abundant clones between technical replicates, compared with about 16.4 over about 2 weeks and approximately 18 over around four weeks. The authors expected that over much longer intervals, such as months to years, biological variance in healthy repertoires might increase even further.

During the collection period, no infections or other immune events were recorded for the healthy donors. To calibrate time-dependent variance in a beta-binomial model of T-cell clone differential abundance, blood repertoires from healthy donors were used as a training cohort. There were roughly 10 healthy donors in the training cohort, of whom 3 were female and 7 were male. Donor ages ranged from about 25 to 64 years, with an average of around 45 years. Obtained from a commercial supplier, whole blood was collected from each healthy donor at three time points set two to three weeks apart. For immunosequencing, genomic DNA was extracted from unsorted whole blood. According to the germline V gene (reference sequence), CDR1 reads MNHNY and CDR2 reads SVGAGI. The CDR3 sequence holds 11 residues, the cysteine and phenylalanine included. Only the CDR3 part of the read is kept: 33 bases, read in frame from the first base. Cut back by 7 bases and 8 bases, the V and J ends lie 11 bases apart.

TCRbeta CDR3 regions were profiled with the immunoSEQ Assay using bias-controlled multiplex PCR amplification of genomic DNA. On the study's bioinformatics: The absolute abundance of each unique TCRbeta CDR3 region was quantified after sequences were collapsed and filtered. Differential abundance was tested with two models: a binomial (Fisher-equivalent) model and a beta-binomial model that adds time-dependent variance fitted from healthy donors. Any clone with fewer than 5 combined templates was excluded, and a clone was called differentially abundant if its Benjamini-Hochberg FDR was below 0.01. Using the form v = (b*log(k)+a)^2, the beta-binomial variance was modeled as a function of the total template count across the two samples. This immuneACCESS table, as held by TCRdb, lists in-frame sequences with V and J called but not all clones. Of the missing ones, under half trace to an unresolved V gene in checked studies; the others have no known cause. Clone size and the V and J calls come from that table; the DNA yielded D and trimming. The sample contains about 58,000 clones, approximately 89% of them found a single time. Of the sample, 3.6% is held by the ten largest clones.

The TCR sequence derives from a person aged 18 to 70 in good health. The sequence is built from TRBV6-6 and TRBJ1-1, and perhaps TRBD1 as D gene, on 6 matching bases. What was sequenced was blood. The DNA reads as follows: TGTGCCAGCATCGAGACAGGCGAAGCTTTCTTT. Its translation is CASIETGEAFF.